What follows is one TCR beta chain and its context. The data were obtained in a study of blood T cell repertoires in COVID-19. Study information: From T cells, B-cell-depleted T cells, or PBMCs came the material, which was cDNA or gDNA.

Original data processing: Counts of nucleated cells, estimated from reference gene primer amplification, were obtained. Here immunoSEQ multiplex PCR was the method, and the copy in TCRdb shows in-frame clones only, minus some. The V and J calls and clone size are taken from that table; D and trimming were inferred from the DNA. The data contain about 220,000 clones, 84% of them singletons. The ends were cut back, 3 bases at V and 8 bases at J, with 17 bases in the middle. Germline loops: CDR1 SGDLS, CDR2 YYNGEE. CDR3 length: 15 amino acids. This TCR came from a middle-aged woman who had recovered from COVID-19. This chain uses TRBV9 with TRBJ1-4, with D possibly matching TRBD1 (5 bases). Sample: PBMCs or T cells enriched from blood (not recorded which). The CDR3 region is CASSAGHRREEKLFF. The DNA for the CDR3 is TGTGCCAGCAGCGCCGGACACCGGCGGGAGGAAAAACTGTTTTTT.